The TCR beta chain described here comes from a study of T cell responses to AZD1222 COVID-19 vaccine. On the study more broadly: Analysis merged second doses at about 4 or about 12 weeks.

The V gene's germline CDR1 is SGHNT and CDR2 YYREEE (reference sequence). This CDR3 comprises 13 residues. V gave up 0 bases and J gave up 5 bases, with 8 bases separating them. Findings of the study overall: Repertoire sampling was restricted to post-peak T cell response timepoints.

This clone was observed a handful of times. As yet, its antigen is unknown. Assay: immunoSEQ multiplex PCR; the TCRdb copy retains only in-frame clones and omits some. The sample lists 130,000 to 150,000 clones, about 90% occurring once. The sequence derives from an adult in good health. The rearrangement uses TRBV5-4 and TRBJ1-2, with D hard to call. The specimen comprised peripheral blood, sampled on day 0 of AZD1222 vaccination. The CDR3 reads CASSLAVEYGYTF. In DNA form, the CDR3 reads TGTGCCAGCAGCTTGGCCGTTGAGTATGGCTACACCTTC.